The 24 T cell receptor beta chains in this list originate from one sample, sequenced in a study of T cell responses to AZD1222 COVID-19 vaccine (dated by TCRdb to the early 2020s). Explained via the paper, the time point label denotes: baseline before first vaccination. The protocol used for the library was the immunoSEQ multiplex PCR assay. In its TCRdb copy, this immuneACCESS table keeps in-frame sequences only and misses some clones. Where compared with another copy, unresolved V genes explain less than half of these, and the others have no known cause. The sample records about 100,000 clones, about 83% of which are singletons. The top ten constitute about 3% of the sample. The source material was peripheral blood, sampled on day 0 of AZD1222 vaccination. These receptors all come from an adult in good health.

This clone was observed a few times. The rearrangement uses TRBV3-1 (or the pseudogene TRBV3-2) and TRBJ1-5; no firm D call. Trimming cost V 2 bases and J 5 bases, with 13 bases left between them. CDR1 LGHDT and CDR2 YNNKEL come from the germline V gene (reference sequence). This CDR3 is 15 amino acids long. The CDR3: CASSQTYSDDQPQHF. CDR3 in DNA: TGTGCCAGCAGCCAAACGTATTCGGATGATCAGCCCCAGCATTTT.

This chain uses TRBV19 with TRBJ1-2, with TRBD1 as a possible D gene (6 bases). Germline CDR1 is LNHDA and CDR2 is SQIVND (reference sequence). Deletions cut 4 bases from V and 7 bases from J, with 19 bases between. This CDR3 spans 15 amino acids. The CDR3 protein is CASSTRRSGEGGYTF. In nucleotides, the CDR3 is TGTGCCAGTAGTACGAGACGATCAGGGGAGGGTGGCTACACCTTC.

This rearrangement joins TRBV9 to TRBJ1-2; D unclear. Germline loops: CDR1 SGDLS, CDR2 YYNGEE. The V and J ends lost 0 bases and 3 bases respectively, with 6 bases between them. The length of the CDR3 is 13 residues. CDR3 nucleotides: TGTGCCAGCAGCGTAGGGGCAGACTATGGCTACACCTTC. Its translation: CASSVGADYGYTF.

The J gene is TRBJ2-5, the V gene TRBV4-1; a weak D match, TRBD1 (6 bases). Trimming cost V 0 bases and J 3 bases, with 23 bases left between them. The CDR3 covers 19 residues. The germline V gene has CDR1 MGHRA and CDR2 YSYEKL. In nucleotides, the CDR3 is TGCGCCAGCAGCCAAGATGGGACGGACAGCTTTGCGTTTAAAGAGACCCAGTACTTC. Translating gives CASSQDGTDSFAFKETQYF.

The chain couples TRBV10-3 to TRBJ2-2; 9 bases line up with TRBD2. The length of the CDR3 is 15 residues. Unmatched junction bases numbered 5, after V lost 4 bases and J lost 5 bases. Germline loops: CDR1 ENHRY, CDR2 SYGVKD. Written as DNA, the CDR3 is TGTGCCATCAGTGGAGAACTAGCGGGTACCGGGGAGCTGTTTTTT. As protein: CAISGELAGTGELFF.

The chain's CDR3 is CASSSLDRWMNTEAFF. CDR3 in DNA: TGTGCCAGCAGTTCGCTTGACAGGTGGATGAACACTGAAGCTTTCTTT. V gene TRBV28 combines with J gene TRBJ1-1; D is perhaps TRBD1 (6 bases). The CDR3 sequence is 16 residues long. Per the germline V gene, CDR1 is MDHEN and CDR2 is SYDVKM. With 4 bases removed from V and 0 bases from J, the gap between germline ends came to 15 bases.

The chain has TRBV7-2 and TRBJ2-7; 14 bases agree with TRBD2. The CDR3 totals 14 residues. J lost 6 bases, V lost 3 bases, and 1 base had no gene match. Germline loops: CDR1 SGHTA, CDR2 FQGNSA. The CDR3 nucleotides are TGTGCCAGCAGCTTGACTAGCGGGGGGGTCGAGCAGTACTTC. This gives the protein CASSLTSGGVEQYF.

The sample holds one count of this clone. This chain joins TRBV5-1 and TRBJ2-5; possible D gene TRBD1, 5 bases. The germline CDR1 and CDR2 sequences are SGHRS and YFSETQ. Trimming removed 4 bases at V and 5 bases at J, with 9 bases between. The CDR3 is 12 residues long. CDR3 protein: CASSRTTETQYF. The DNA of the CDR3 is TGCGCCAGCAGCCGGACAACGGAGACCCAGTACTTC.

V and J are TRBV7-3 and TRBJ2-5; D remains unclear. The CDR3 runs to 13 residues. The germline CDR1 and CDR2 sequences are SGHTA and FQGTGA. V was shortened by 4 bases and J by 4 bases, with 10 bases between the two germline ends. DNA of the CDR3: TGTGCCAGCAGCTCAACCCTTGCAGAGACCCAGTACTTC. This gives the protein CASSSTLAETQYF. The full variable domain, completed using reference TRBV7-3 and TRBJ2-5, is GAGVSQTPSNKVTEKGKYVELRCDPISGHTALYWYRQSLGQGPEFLIYFQGTGAADDSGLPNDRFFAVRPEGSVSTLKIQRTERGDSAVYLCASSSTLAETQYFGPGTRLLVL.

The count of this clone is one. The V and J genes are TRBV9 and TRBJ1-6; maybe TRBD1 (5 bases). CDR1 and CDR2 (germline): SGDLS, YYNGEE. V was clipped by 4 bases and J by 5 bases, with 13 bases between them. The CDR3 is 15 residues long. Here the CDR3 DNA reads TGTGCCAGCAGCCCTATTGGGGCGGATAATTCACCCCTCCACTTT. This sequence encodes CASSPIGADNSPLHF.

The CDR3 nucleotides read TGCGCCAGCCGTAACAGGGGAGGTAATGAAAAACTGTTTTTT. This gives the protein CASRNRGGNEKLFF. This chain joins TRBV5-1 and TRBJ1-4; TRBD1 agrees at 7 bases. The germline V gene has CDR1 SGHRS and CDR2 YFSETQ. The CDR3 covers 14 residues. V gave up 7 bases and J gave up 4 bases; unmatched junction bases: 7.

The chain is built from TRBV19 and TRBJ2-7; no reliable D call. This CDR3 contains 16 residues. Trimming removed 5 bases at V and 2 bases at J, with 19 bases between. Germline values: CDR1 LNHDA, CDR2 SQIVND (reference sequence). CDR3 DNA: TGTGCCAGTAGTGTTCATTGGGTGCTCGGTACCTACGAGCAGTACTTC. Translating gives CASSVHWVLGTYEQYF. The full variable domain, its missing parts supplied by reference TRBV19 and TRBJ2-7, is DGGITQSPKYLFRKEGQNVTLSCEQNLNHDAMYWYRQDPGQGLRLIYYSQIVNDFQKGDIAEGYSVSREKKESFPLTVTSAQKNPTAFYLCASSVHWVLGTYEQYFGPGTRLTVT.

The V and J genes are TRBV19 and TRBJ1-2, with D uncertain. CDR1 is LNHDA and CDR2 is SQIVND in the germline V gene (reference sequence). This CDR3 has 16 residues. Deletions cut 6 bases from V and 1 base from J, with 18 bases between. The CDR3 loop reads CASRTSGVQINYGYTF. CDR3 bases: TGTGCCAGTAGGACCTCCGGGGTCCAGATTAACTATGGCTACACCTTC.

This CDR3 is CASSPGTGGYQPQHF. The CDR3, as DNA: TGTGCCAGTAGTCCCGGGACAGGGGGATATCAGCCCCAGCATTTT. The V gene is TRBV19, the J gene TRBJ1-5; 11 nucleotides align to TRBD1. V shed 5 bases and J 5 bases; nucleotides not matched to a gene: 5. The CDR3 extends over 15 amino acids. Looked up from germline, CDR1 is LNHDA and CDR2 is SQIVND (reference sequence).

The chain recombines TRBV24-1 with TRBJ2-7; D gene uncertain. This CDR3 spans 10 amino acids. Trimming shortened V by 5 bases and J by 10 bases, and 8 bases separated the two germline ends. Germline CDR1 is KGHDR and CDR2 is SFDVKD. CDR3 sequence reads: CATSGPSQYF. DNA for the CDR3: TGTGCCACCAGTGGGCCCTCCCAGTACTTC.

This sequence joins TRBV6-5 and TRBJ2-7, with no clear D. The V end was cut by 6 bases, the J end by 0 bases, with 15 bases between. Germline CDR1 MNHEY, CDR2 SVGAGI. This CDR3 is built from 15 residues. The CDR3, as DNA: TGTGCCAGCAGCCAGATCAGACATTCCTCCTACGAGCAGTACTTC. This encodes CASSQIRHSSYEQYF.

The rearrangement joins TRBV6-2 or TRBV6-3 to TRBJ1-5; 8 bases match TRBD1. The V gene's germline CDR1 is MNHEY and CDR2 SVGEGT. The length of the CDR3 is 19 residues. Trimming removed 4 bases from V and 4 bases from J; junction bases left unmatched: 18. CDR3 bases: TGTGCCAGCAGTTCTTCCTGGACAGGGTCCCGGGGGTATAATCAGCCCCAGCATTTT. Its translation: CASSSSWTGSRGYNQPQHF.

This rearrangement joins TRBV6-5 to TRBJ2-7, with D perhaps assigned TRBD1 or TRBD2 (5 bases each). With 7 bases removed from V and 0 bases from J, the gap between germline ends came to 16 bases. Germline V CDR1 and CDR2: MNHEY, SVGAGI. This CDR3 contains 15 residues. CDR3 sequence: CASNHPGRSSYEQYF. The CDR3 DNA reads as TGTGCCAGCAACCACCCGGGACGGAGCTCCTACGAGCAGTACTTC.

The rearrangement joins TRBV19 to TRBJ1-2; 7 bases map to TRBD1. CDR1 LNHDA and CDR2 SQIVND come from the germline V gene (reference sequence). Losses at the gene ends were 6 bases for V and 2 bases for J; bases not matched to a gene: 18. This CDR3 has 18 amino acids. In DNA form, the CDR3 reads TGTGCCAGTAGGTCGACTGCCCTTCAGGGGGAACGAAACTATGGCTACACCTTC. It encodes CASRSTALQGERNYGYTF.

The chain combines TRBV4-1 with TRBJ1-4; D may be TRBD1 (6 bases). V gave up 5 bases and J gave up 5 bases, with 15 bases separating them. The CDR3 extends over 15 amino acids. CDR1 and CDR2 from the germline V gene are MGHRA and YSYEKL. This CDR3 reads CASSFRTALNEKLFF. The CDR3 DNA sequence: TGCGCCAGCAGCTTCCGGACAGCCTTAAATGAAAAACTGTTTTTT.

The V and J genes are TRBV28 and TRBJ1-6, with D maybe TRBD1 (6 bases). V was pared by 6 bases and J by 9 bases, with 15 bases between. Germline CDR1 and CDR2: MDHEN and SYDVKM. The CDR3 length is 14 residues. CDR3 protein: CASSPGHGASPLHF. CDR3 in DNA: TGTGCCAGCAGCCCGGGACACGGGGCTTCACCCCTCCACTTT.

The chain combines TRBV5-1 with TRBJ1-2, with D uncertain. V was pared by 5 bases and J by 0 bases, with 11 bases between. CDR1 and CDR2 from the germline V gene are SGHRS and YFSETQ. The CDR3 is 14 amino acids. In DNA form, the CDR3 reads TGCGCCAGCAGTGCGGTGACATCTAACTATGGCTACACCTTC. Residues: CASSAVTSNYGYTF.

Only one count was recorded for this clone. The V and J genes are TRBV15 and TRBJ1-5; D may be TRBD1 (6 bases). Germline lookup yields CDR1 LNHNV and CDR2 YYDKDF (reference sequence). V gave up 3 bases and J gave up 4 bases, with 10 bases separating them. The CDR3 has 14 amino acids. CDR3 sequence reads: CATSSFTGNQPQHF. CDR3 sequence (DNA): TGTGCCACCAGCAGTTTCACAGGGAATCAGCCCCAGCATTTT.

The chain combines TRBV5-1 with TRBJ1-1; no reliable D call. With 0 bases removed from V and 0 bases from J, the gap between germline ends came to 9 bases. Per germline, CDR1 SGHRS and CDR2 YFSETQ. The CDR3 sequence is 15 residues long. The CDR3 loop is CASSLEFGVNTEAFF. As DNA, the CDR3 is TGCGCCAGCAGCTTGGAATTTGGGGTGAACACTGAAGCTTTCTTT.